The clone carrying this T cell receptor (beta chain) was seen once. The data originate from a study of blood T cell repertoires in COVID-19. Across the whole study: Spain, Italy and the United States supplied samples that represented acute and convalescent COVID-19.

The CDR3 has 15 residues. Losses at the gene ends were 5 bases for V and 0 bases for J; bases not matched to a gene: 8. Germline V gives CDR1 SGHRS, CDR2 YFSETQ. Enrolled during active infection, Seattle patients were then followed longitudinally. Per the original data handling: Scientists estimated how many nucleated cells there were by amplifying reference gene primers. Assay: immunoSEQ multiplex PCR; the TCRdb copy retains only in-frame clones and omits some. From that table come the V and J calls and clone size; the DNA was used to work out D and trimming. The table records some 68,000 clones, over 75% of them present only once.

What was sequenced was peripheral blood. The source of this sequence is a man between 35 and 55 years old with COVID-19, enrolled during active disease. The chain is built from TRBV5-1 and TRBJ2-7, with 7 bases aligning to TRBD1. CDR3 residues: CASSSGQLFSYEQYF. The CDR3 coding sequence is TGCGCCAGCAGTTCGGGACAGCTCTTCTCCTACGAGCAGTACTTC.